Listed here are 3 T cell receptor beta chains from one sample, sequenced in a study of blood T cell repertoires in COVID-19. Sequencing used immunoSEQ multiplex PCR; TCRdb keeps in-frame clones, though not all of them. The repertoire consists of under 350,000 clones, with around nine tenths occurring once and the leading ten covering about 4.2%. The sample comprised peripheral blood. These receptors were collected from a man aged 35 to 55 with acute or convalescent COVID-19.

The rearrangement joins TRBV15 to TRBJ2-2; tentatively, D is TRBD1 (6 bases). Deletions cut 8 bases from V and 4 bases from J, with 23 bases between. The CDR3 extends over 17 amino acids. The germline V gene encodes CDR1 LNHNV and CDR2 YYDKDF (reference sequence). The CDR3 DNA reads as TGTGCCACCTCCAAGGGGGTGTCTGGGTCTGGCACCGGGGAGCTGTTTTTT. It is translated as CATSKGVSGSGTGELFF.

This chain connects TRBV5-4 to TRBJ2-3; 8 bases are a match to TRBD2. The trim removed 2 bases at V and 3 bases at J, leaving 8 bases unmatched. The CDR3 loop spans 16 amino acids. Germline values: CDR1 SGHNT, CDR2 YYREEE (reference sequence). CDR3 sequence: CASSFGSGGQTDTQYF. In nucleotides, the CDR3 is TGTGCCAGCAGCTTCGGGTCGGGGGGGCAAACAGATACGCAGTATTTT.

V gene TRBV10-1 combines with J gene TRBJ1-1; 7 bases agree with TRBD1. In germline, CDR1 is WNHNN, CDR2 SYGVQD (reference sequence). The CDR3 contains 13 residues. The V and J ends lost 6 bases and 3 bases, in that order; junction bases with no gene match: 4. The CDR3 loop reads CASSGQVDTEAFF. The CDR3 nucleotides are TGCGCCAGCAGCGGACAGGTAGACACTGAAGCTTTCTTT.